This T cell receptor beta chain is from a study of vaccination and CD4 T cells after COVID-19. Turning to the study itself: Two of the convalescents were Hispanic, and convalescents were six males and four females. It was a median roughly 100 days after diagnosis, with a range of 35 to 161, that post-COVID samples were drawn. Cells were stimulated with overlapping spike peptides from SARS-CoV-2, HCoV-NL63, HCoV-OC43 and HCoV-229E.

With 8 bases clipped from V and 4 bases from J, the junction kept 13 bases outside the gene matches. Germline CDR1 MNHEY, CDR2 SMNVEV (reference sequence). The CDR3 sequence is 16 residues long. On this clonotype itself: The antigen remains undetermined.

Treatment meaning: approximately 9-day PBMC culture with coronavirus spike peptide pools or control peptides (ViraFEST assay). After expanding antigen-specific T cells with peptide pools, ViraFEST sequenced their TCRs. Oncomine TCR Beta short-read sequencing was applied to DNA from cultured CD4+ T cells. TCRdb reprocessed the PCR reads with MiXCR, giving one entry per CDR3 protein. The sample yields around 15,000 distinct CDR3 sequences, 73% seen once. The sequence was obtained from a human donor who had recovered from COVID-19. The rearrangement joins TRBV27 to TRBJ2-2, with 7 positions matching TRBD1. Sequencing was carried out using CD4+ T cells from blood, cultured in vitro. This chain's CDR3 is CASGPLWTGTTGELFF. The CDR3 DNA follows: TGTGCCAGCGGTCCCCTATGGACAGGTACCACCGGGGAGCTGTTTTTT.